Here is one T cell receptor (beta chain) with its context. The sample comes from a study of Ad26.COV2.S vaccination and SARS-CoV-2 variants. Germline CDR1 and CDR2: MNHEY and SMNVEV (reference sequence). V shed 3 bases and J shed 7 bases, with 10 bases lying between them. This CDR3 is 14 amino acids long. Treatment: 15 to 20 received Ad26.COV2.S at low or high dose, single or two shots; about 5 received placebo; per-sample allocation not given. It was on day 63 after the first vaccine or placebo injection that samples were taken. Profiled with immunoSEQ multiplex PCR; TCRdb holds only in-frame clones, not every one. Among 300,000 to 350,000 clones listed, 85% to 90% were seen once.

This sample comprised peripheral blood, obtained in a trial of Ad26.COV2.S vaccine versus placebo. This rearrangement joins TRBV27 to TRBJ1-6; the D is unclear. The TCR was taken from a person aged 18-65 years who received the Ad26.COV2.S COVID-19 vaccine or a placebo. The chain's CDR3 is CASSFLQLNSPLHF. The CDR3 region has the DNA TGTGCCAGCAGTTTTTTACAGCTCAATTCACCCCTCCACTTT.